The T cell receptor (beta chain) under discussion was sequenced for a study of blood T cell repertoires in COVID-19. Looking at the study overall: Material from acute and convalescent COVID-19 was sourced from the United States, Italy and Spain. The analysed material was cDNA or gDNA that came from T cells, B-cell-depleted T cells, or PBMCs.

As originally analysed: Scientists estimated how many nucleated cells there were by amplifying reference gene primers. Repertoires were generated with immunoSEQ multiplex PCR, while TCRdb's copy carries only in-frame clones and drops some. For V, J and clone size, that table is used; D and trimming come from the DNA. Among fewer than 60,000 clones, about 87% were seen once, and the ten largest hold 3% to 5%. The CDR3 is made up of 14 amino acids. Per the germline V gene, CDR1 is KGHSH and CDR2 is LQKENI. V lost 3 bases and J 8 bases, leaving 14 bases between the germline ends. The material sequenced was peripheral blood. V gene TRBV18 combines with J gene TRBJ2-1, with D perhaps matching TRBD2 (5 bases). The receptor comes from a middle-aged man with acute or convalescent COVID-19. The CDR3 loop reads CASSPVGFGDEQFF. CDR3 nucleotide sequence: TGTGCCAGCTCACCGGTGGGCTTCGGGGATGAGCAGTTCTTC.